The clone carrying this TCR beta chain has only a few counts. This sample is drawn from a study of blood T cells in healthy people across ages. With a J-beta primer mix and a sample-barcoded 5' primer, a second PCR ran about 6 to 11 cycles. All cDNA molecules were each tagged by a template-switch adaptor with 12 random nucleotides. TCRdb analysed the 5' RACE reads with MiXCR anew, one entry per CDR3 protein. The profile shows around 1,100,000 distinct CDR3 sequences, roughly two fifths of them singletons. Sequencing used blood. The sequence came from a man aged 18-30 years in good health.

CDR3 amino acids: CASSFEGNGNSPLHF. The CDR3 bases are TGTGCCAGCAGCTTTGAGGGGAACGGGAATTCACCCCTCCACTTT. The chain joins TRBV7-9 to TRBJ1-6; possibly TRBD1 for D (5 bases). The V end lost 3 bases, the J end lost 7 bases, and 13 bases lay between the germline ends. This CDR3 is 15 amino acids long. Germline CDR1 reads SEHNR; CDR2 reads FQNEAQ (reference sequence).